The 18 T cell receptor beta chains listed next were all sequenced from one sample in a study of CD8+ T cells in alopecia areata. The treatment is: oral pan-JAK inhibitor, 5-10 mg twice daily. RNA extraction and reverse transcription yielded cDNA as sequencing template. Assay: immunoSEQ multiplex PCR; the TCRdb copy retains only in-frame clones and omits some. Here the sample spans roughly 76,000 clones, roughly 30% being singletons. The sequenced sample was CD8+ T cells sorted from blood, obtained at week 4, from a patient treated with tofacitinib. These receptors were collected from a human donor with alopecia areata.

The chain carries TRBV5-1 and TRBJ2-3; maybe TRBD1 (5 bases). CDR1 SGHRS and CDR2 YFSETQ come from the germline V gene. CDR3 length: 16 amino acids. V was pared by 1 base and J by 0 bases, with 12 bases between. The CDR3 sequence: CASSLSGPLSTDTQYF. CDR3 sequence (DNA): TGCGCCAGCAGCTTGTCAGGGCCACTTAGCACAGATACGCAGTATTTT.

The gene calls are TRBV29-1 and TRBJ2-7; 7 bases are shared with TRBD1. Germline CDR1 reads SQVTM; CDR2 reads ANQGSEA. Germline trimming cut 7 bases from V and 0 bases from J; bases unmatched to any gene: 6. The CDR3 runs 13 residues. CDR3 in amino acids: CSAQTGSSYEQYF. The CDR3 DNA follows: TGCAGCGCCCAGACAGGGAGCTCCTACGAGCAGTACTTC.

The chain is built from TRBV6-1 and TRBJ2-4; unclear D gene. CDR3 size: 16 residues. CDR1 is MNHNS, CDR2 SASEGT, per germline. Trimming cost V 2 bases and J 8 bases, with 19 bases left between them. The CDR3 nucleotides read TGTGCCAGCAGTGAAATGTTTGGCCTACCCCGTGACATTCAGTACTTC. Translating gives CASSEMFGLPRDIQYF.

This clone was counted a few times. The chain uses TRBV29-1 and TRBJ2-7, with a weak D call TRBD2 (5 bases). V lost 4 bases to trimming and J lost 2 bases, with 12 bases between them. This CDR3 is built from 13 residues. Germline V lookup: CDR1 SQVTM, CDR2 ANQGSEA. The CDR3, as DNA: TGCAGCGTTGGGGTTAGCGATACCTACGAGCAGTACTTC. It translates to CSVGVSDTYEQYF.

Notes on this clone: This likely reflects a read error, since a far larger clone is one base away. The J gene is TRBJ2-7, the V gene TRBV29-1; weak D call: TRBD2 (6 bases). Germline CDR1 reads SQVTM; CDR2 reads ANQGSEA. The CDR3 loop spans 15 amino acids. The V end lost 6 bases, the J end lost 2 bases, and 20 bases lay between the germline ends. The CDR3 reads CSVRGAEDVAYEQYF. The CDR3 nucleotides read TGCAGCGTCCGCGGGGCAGAGGACGTTGCCTACGAGCAGTACTTC.

This rearrangement joins TRBV11-2 to TRBJ2-1, with a possible D match to TRBD1 (6 bases). The germline V gene encodes CDR1 SGHAT and CDR2 FQNNGV. There are 15 residues in the CDR3. Trimming shortened V by 3 bases and J by 1 base, and 10 bases separated the two germline ends. The CDR3 DNA reads as TGTGCCAGCAGCTTCGATAGGGGGTCCTACAATGAGCAGTTCTTC. Translating gives CASSFDRGSYNEQFF.

V gene TRBV13 combines with J gene TRBJ2-7; D might be TRBD1 or TRBD2, each matching 5 bases. Germline V CDR1 and CDR2: PRHDT, FYEKMQ (reference sequence). V lost 2 bases and J 2 bases, leaving 10 bases between the germline ends. This CDR3 contains 14 residues. The CDR3 region is CASSLRRDPYEQYF. DNA for the CDR3: TGTGCCAGCAGCTTAAGAAGGGACCCCTACGAGCAGTACTTC.

This clone appeared a few times. The V gene is TRBV4-1, the J gene TRBJ1-5; D unresolved. Trimming left V 1 base short and J 4 bases short, with 2 bases between. From germline, CDR1 is MGHRA and CDR2 YSYEKL. The CDR3 length is 12 residues. CDR3 loop: CASSQGNQPQHF. The CDR3 DNA follows: TGCGCCAGCAGCCAAGGAAATCAGCCCCAGCATTTT.

The CDR3 sequence is CASSTRTGYEKLFF. The CDR3 nucleotides are TGTGCCAGCAGCACCCGGACAGGGTACGAAAAACTGTTTTTT. The rearrangement joins TRBV13 to TRBJ1-4; TRBD1 matches 8 bases. The CDR3 consists of 14 residues. Germline trimming cut 5 bases from V and 8 bases from J; bases unmatched to any gene: 7. Germline V gives CDR1 PRHDT, CDR2 FYEKMQ (reference sequence).

This clone appeared once. The genes are TRBV25-1 and TRBJ1-5; D not certain. CDR3 length: 11 amino acids. Germline V gene data show CDR1 as MGHDK and CDR2 as SYGVNS. V dropped 3 bases and J dropped 11 bases, with 8 bases sitting between them. Written as DNA, the CDR3 is TGTGCCAGCAGTGAGGGGTCGGCCCAGCATTTT. Amino acid sequence: CASSEGSAQHF. Full variable domain (missing parts from reference TRBV25-1 and TRBJ1-5): EADIYQTPRYLVIGTGKKITLECSQTMGHDKMYWYQQDPGMELHLIHYSYGVNSTEKGDLSSESTVSRIRTEHFPLTLESARPSHTSQYLCASSEGSAQHFGDGTRLSIL.

This clone occurred a few times. The chain links TRBV29-1 to TRBJ2-2; D is ambiguous. V lost 5 bases and J 0 bases, leaving 7 bases between the germline ends. The germline V gene has CDR1 SQVTM and CDR2 ANQGSEA. The CDR3 is 13 amino acids. For the CDR3, the DNA is TGCAGCGTTAGAAGCCCGAACACCGGGGAGCTGTTTTTT. Translated, it gives CSVRSPNTGELFF.

V is TRBV29-1 and J is TRBJ2-5, with 7 bases fitting TRBD1. The CDR3 extends over 11 amino acids. The junction had 3 bases not matched to a gene; V was cut back by 7 bases and J by 4 bases. The germline CDR1 and CDR2 sequences are SQVTM and ANQGSEA. DNA of the CDR3: TGCAGCGCGCACAGGGGAGAGACCCAGTACTTC. It translates to CSAHRGETQYF.

The sample holds a few counts of this clone. This chain joins TRBV27 and TRBJ1-1; D gene ambiguous. Germline V gene lookup returns CDR1 MNHEY and CDR2 SMNVEV (reference sequence). Trimming took off 2 bases at V and 1 base at J, with 8 bases between the two ends. The CDR3 is 14 amino acids. CDR3 DNA sequence: TGTGCCAGCAGTTTAAAGGGTGGGAACACTGAAGCTTTCTTT. Translated: CASSLKGGNTEAFF.

This clone has only a few counts. This sequence joins TRBV27 and TRBJ2-5; D may match TRBD1 or TRBD2 (6 bases each). Germline loops: CDR1 MNHEY, CDR2 SMNVEV (reference sequence). The CDR3 extends over 13 amino acids. Between the trimmed V and J ends, which lost 3 bases and 7 bases, there was a span of 12 bases. CDR3 sequence reads: CASSLAGGGTQYF. CDR3 in DNA: TGTGCCAGCAGTTTGGCTGGAGGGGGGACCCAGTACTTC.

The chain is built from TRBV7-9 and TRBJ2-1, with D unresolved. Germline lookup yields CDR1 SEHNR and CDR2 FQNEAQ (reference sequence). Trimming removed 5 bases at V and 0 bases at J, with 14 bases between. CDR3 length: 16 amino acids. CDR3 residues: CASSPPHGLSYNEQFF. The DNA of the CDR3 is TGTGCCAGCAGCCCCCCACATGGGCTCTCCTACAATGAGCAGTTCTTC.

Only a few counts were recorded for this clone. The rearrangement links TRBV5-6 to TRBJ1-1, with D unresolved. CDR3 length equals 13 residues. V lost 4 bases and J 2 bases, leaving 9 bases between the germline ends. The V gene's germline CDR1 is SGHDT and CDR2 YYEEEE. The CDR3 coding sequence is TGTGCCAGCAGCGTGGACGTTAACACTGAAGCTTTCTTT. It specifies CASSVDVNTEAFF.

The rearrangement uses TRBV9 and TRBJ2-5; 11 bases fit TRBD2. The CDR3 spans 17 residues. Germline lookup yields CDR1 SGDLS and CDR2 YYNGEE. Losses at the gene ends were 3 bases for V and 3 bases for J; bases not matched to a gene: 10. CDR3 sequence (DNA): TGTGCCAGCAGCGACCGCCCTATACTAGCGGGAGAAGAGACCCAGTACTTC. As protein: CASSDRPILAGEETQYF.

This clone has only a few counts. This sequence joins TRBV4-1 and TRBJ1-5; D perhaps matches TRBD1 (5 bases). The germline CDR1 and CDR2 sequences are MGHRA and YSYEKL. V was shortened by 0 bases and J by 6 bases, with 6 bases between the two germline ends. This CDR3 is 13 amino acids long. The CDR3 region has the DNA TGCGCCAGCAGCCAAGACAGGGCTCAGCCCCAGCATTTT. The encoded protein is CASSQDRAQPQHF.